The 6 T cell receptor beta chains presented below share a single source sample, sequenced in a study of blood T cell repertoires in COVID-19. The protocol was immunoSEQ multiplex PCR, while the TCRdb copy is restricted to in-frame clones and leaves out a portion. The data show 90,000 to 95,000 clones, approximately 90% seen once. The material sequenced was peripheral blood. Receptors were obtained from a woman of 80 years or more with active COVID-19.

The sample holds a few counts of this clone. V usage is TRBV7-2 and J usage is TRBJ2-2; the D gene is possibly TRBD1 (5 bases). Germline lookup yields CDR1 SGHTA and CDR2 FQGNSA. The CDR3 is made up of 19 amino acids. V lost 2 bases and J lost 1, with 20 bases in between. DNA of the CDR3: TGTGCCAGCAGCTTATACCCCTCCCGACAGATTTTGAACACCGGGGAGCTGTTTTTT. The encoded protein is CASSLYPSRQILNTGELFF.

V and J are TRBV5-4 and TRBJ2-1; 9 positions match TRBD2. The CDR3 is 16 residues long. V gave up 4 bases and J gave up 1 base; unmatched junction bases: 6. CDR1 SGHNT and CDR2 YYREEE come from the germline V gene (reference sequence). DNA of the CDR3: TGTGCCAGCAGCAGTGGACTAGCGCAATCCTACAATGAGCAGTTCTTC. It yields the protein CASSSGLAQSYNEQFF.

This chain joins TRBV2 and TRBJ1-1; a weak D match, TRBD1 (5 bases). V was trimmed by 2 bases and J by 5 bases, leaving 12 bases between them. Germline CDR1 SNHLY, CDR2 FYNNEI. The CDR3 consists of 14 residues. The CDR3 DNA follows: TGTGCCAGCAGTGAACTCGGGGGTCGAACTGAAGCTTTCTTT. Protein: CASSELGGRTEAFF.

The chain uses TRBV2 and TRBJ1-5; TRBD1 matches at 7 bases. The CDR3 totals 16 residues. The germline V gene encodes CDR1 SNHLY and CDR2 FYNNEI. The trim removed 3 bases at V and 0 bases at J, leaving 5 bases unmatched. CDR3 DNA sequence: TGTGCCAGCAGTGAGGGGACAGAATATAGCAATCAGCCCCAGCATTTT. Translated, it gives CASSEGTEYSNQPQHF.

The chain joins TRBV7-9 to TRBJ1-6; D gene uncertain. Deletions cut 3 bases from V and 4 bases from J, with 19 bases between. In germline, CDR1 is SEHNR, CDR2 FQNEAQ (reference sequence). CDR3 length: 18 residues. This chain's CDR3 is CASSFSRRTHNYNSPLHF. For the CDR3, the DNA is TGTGCCAGCAGCTTTAGCAGACGAACTCACAATTATAATTCACCCCTCCACTTT. Combining the CDR3 with reference TRBV7-9 and TRBJ1-6 gives the whole variable domain DTGVSQNPRHKITKRGQNVTFRCDPISEHNRLYWYRQTLGQGPEFLTYFQNEAQLEKSRLLSDRFSAERPKGSFSTLEIQRTEQGDSAMYLCASSFSRRTHNYNSPLHFGNGTRLTVT.

The chain is built from TRBV9 and TRBJ1-6, with TRBD1 identical over 9 bases. The CDR3 is made up of 15 amino acids. V gave up 4 bases and J gave up 8 bases; unmatched junction bases: 7. Germline CDR1 SGDLS, CDR2 YYNGEE. CDR3 protein: CASSLTGGLDSPLHF. The CDR3 coding sequence is TGTGCCAGCAGCTTGACAGGGGGATTGGATTCACCCCTCCACTTT.